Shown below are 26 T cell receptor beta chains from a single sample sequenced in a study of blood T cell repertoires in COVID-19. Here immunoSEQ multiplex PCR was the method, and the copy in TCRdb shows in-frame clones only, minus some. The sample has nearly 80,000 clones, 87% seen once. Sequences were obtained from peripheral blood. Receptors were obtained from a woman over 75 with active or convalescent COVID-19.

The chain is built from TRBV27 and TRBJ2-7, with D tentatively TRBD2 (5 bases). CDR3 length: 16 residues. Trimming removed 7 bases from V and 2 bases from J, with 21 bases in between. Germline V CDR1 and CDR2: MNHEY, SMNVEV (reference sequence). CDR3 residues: CASKRAANSVTYEQYF. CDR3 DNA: TGTGCCAGCAAGAGGGCGGCTAATAGCGTGACCTACGAGCAGTACTTC.

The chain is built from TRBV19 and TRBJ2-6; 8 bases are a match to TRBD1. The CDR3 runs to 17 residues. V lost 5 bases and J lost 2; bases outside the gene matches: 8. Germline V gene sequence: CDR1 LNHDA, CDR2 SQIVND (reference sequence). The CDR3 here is CASSPSQGAPGANVLTF. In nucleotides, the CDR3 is TGTGCCAGTAGTCCTAGTCAGGGGGCGCCTGGGGCCAACGTCCTGACTTTC.

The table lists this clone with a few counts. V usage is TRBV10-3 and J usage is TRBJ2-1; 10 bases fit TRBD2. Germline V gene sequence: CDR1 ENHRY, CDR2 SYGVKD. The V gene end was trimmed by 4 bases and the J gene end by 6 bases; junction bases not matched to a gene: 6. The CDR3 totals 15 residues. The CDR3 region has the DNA TGTGCCATCAGTGGTAGCGGGGGGTATGCCAATGAGCAGTTCTTC. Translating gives CAISGSGGYANEQFF.

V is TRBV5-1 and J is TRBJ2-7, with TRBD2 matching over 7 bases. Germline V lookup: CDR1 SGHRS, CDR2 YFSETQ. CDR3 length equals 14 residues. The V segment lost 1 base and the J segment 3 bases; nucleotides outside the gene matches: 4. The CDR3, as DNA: TGCGCCAGCAGCTTGATCGGGAGGTTCTACGAGCAGTACTTC. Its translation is CASSLIGRFYEQYF. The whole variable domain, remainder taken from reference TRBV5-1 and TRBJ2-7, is KAGVTQTPRYLIKTRGQQVTLSCSPISGHRSVSWYQQTPGQGLQFLFEYFSETQRNKGNFPGRFSGRQFSNSRSEMNVSTLELGDSALYLCASSLIGRFYEQYFGPGTRLTVT.

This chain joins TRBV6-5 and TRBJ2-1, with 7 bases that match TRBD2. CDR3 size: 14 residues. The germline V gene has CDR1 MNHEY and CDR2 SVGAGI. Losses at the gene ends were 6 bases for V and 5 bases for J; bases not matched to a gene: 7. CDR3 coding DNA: TGTGCCAGCAGCCCGGGGAGGGATAACAATGAGCAGTTCTTC. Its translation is CASSPGRDNNEQFF.

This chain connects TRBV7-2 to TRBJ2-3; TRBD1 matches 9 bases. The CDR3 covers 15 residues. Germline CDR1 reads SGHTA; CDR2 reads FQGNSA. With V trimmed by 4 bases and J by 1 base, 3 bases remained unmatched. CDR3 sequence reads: CASSSRDRGTDTQYF. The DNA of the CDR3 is TGTGCCAGCAGCTCCCGGGACAGGGGCACAGATACGCAGTATTTT.

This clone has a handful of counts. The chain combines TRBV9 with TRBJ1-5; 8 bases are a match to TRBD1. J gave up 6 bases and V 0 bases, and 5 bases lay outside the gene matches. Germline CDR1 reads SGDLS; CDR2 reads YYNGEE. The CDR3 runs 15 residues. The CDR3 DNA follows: TGTGCCAGCAGCGTAGGGTCAGGGGGCGGTCAGCCCCAGCATTTT. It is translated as CASSVGSGGGQPQHF.

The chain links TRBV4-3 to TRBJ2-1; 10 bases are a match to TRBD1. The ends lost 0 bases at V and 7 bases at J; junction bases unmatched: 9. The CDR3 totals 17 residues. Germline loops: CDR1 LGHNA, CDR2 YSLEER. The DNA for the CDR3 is TGCGCCAGCAGCCAAGATCTCACGTGGACAGGGGGAAATGAGCAGTTCTTC. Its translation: CASSQDLTWTGGNEQFF.

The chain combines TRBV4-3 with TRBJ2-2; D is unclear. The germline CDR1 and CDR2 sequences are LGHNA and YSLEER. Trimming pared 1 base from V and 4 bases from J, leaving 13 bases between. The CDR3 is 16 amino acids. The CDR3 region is CASSQGSRFSTGELFF. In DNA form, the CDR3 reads TGCGCCAGCAGCCAAGGATCCAGGTTCTCCACCGGGGAGCTGTTTTTT.

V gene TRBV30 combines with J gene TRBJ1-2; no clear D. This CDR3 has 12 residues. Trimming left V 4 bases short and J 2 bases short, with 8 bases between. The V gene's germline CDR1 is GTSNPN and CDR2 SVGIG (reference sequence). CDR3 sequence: CAWTRVNYGYTF. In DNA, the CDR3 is TGTGCCTGGACTCGGGTAAACTATGGCTACACCTTC.

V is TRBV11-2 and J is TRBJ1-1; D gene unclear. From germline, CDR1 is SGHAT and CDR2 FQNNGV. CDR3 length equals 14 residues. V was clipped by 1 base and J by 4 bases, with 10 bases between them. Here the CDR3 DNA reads TGTGCCAGCAGCTTAGTTGGAGGGAGCACTGAAGCTTTCTTT. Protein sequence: CASSLVGGSTEAFF.

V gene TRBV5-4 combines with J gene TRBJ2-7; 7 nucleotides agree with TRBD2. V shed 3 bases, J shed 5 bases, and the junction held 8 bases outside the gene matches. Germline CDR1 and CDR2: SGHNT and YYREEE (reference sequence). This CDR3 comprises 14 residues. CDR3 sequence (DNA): TGTGCCAGCAGCTCCGGGAGGCTGTTGGACGAGCAGTACTTC. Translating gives CASSSGRLLDEQYF. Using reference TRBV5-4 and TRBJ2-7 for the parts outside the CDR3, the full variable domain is ETGVTQSPTHLIKTRGQQVTLRCSSQSGHNTVSWYQQALGQGPQFIFQYYREEENGRGNFPPRFSGLQFPNYSSELNVNALELDDSALYLCASSSGRLLDEQYFGPGTRLTVT.

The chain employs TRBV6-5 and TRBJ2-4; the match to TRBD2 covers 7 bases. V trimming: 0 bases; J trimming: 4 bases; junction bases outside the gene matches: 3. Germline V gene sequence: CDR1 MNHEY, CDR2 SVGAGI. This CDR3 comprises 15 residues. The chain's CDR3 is CASSYSGRVKNIQYF. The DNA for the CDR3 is TGTGCCAGCAGTTACTCAGGGAGGGTAAAAAACATTCAGTACTTC.

This CDR3 reads CAIRAGQSNEKLFF. The CDR3 nucleotides read TGTGCCATCAGGGCGGGACAGTCTAATGAAAAACTGTTTTTT. This rearrangement joins TRBV10-3 to TRBJ1-4, with 7 bases identical to TRBD1. CDR3 length equals 14 residues. V was clipped by 6 bases and J by 3 bases; unmatched bases: 4. Germline lookup yields CDR1 ENHRY and CDR2 SYGVKD.

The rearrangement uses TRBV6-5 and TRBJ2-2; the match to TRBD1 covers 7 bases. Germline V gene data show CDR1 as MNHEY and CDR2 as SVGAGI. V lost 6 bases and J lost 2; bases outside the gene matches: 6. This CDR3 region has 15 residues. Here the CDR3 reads CASSYRGANTGELFF. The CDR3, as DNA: TGTGCCAGCAGCTACAGGGGCGCAAACACCGGGGAGCTGTTTTTT.

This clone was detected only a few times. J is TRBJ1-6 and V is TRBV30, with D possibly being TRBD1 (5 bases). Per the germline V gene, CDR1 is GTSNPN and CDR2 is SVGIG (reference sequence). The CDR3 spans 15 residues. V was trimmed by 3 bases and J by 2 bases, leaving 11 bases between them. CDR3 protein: CAWRTGGAYNSPLHF. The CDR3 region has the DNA TGTGCCTGGAGAACAGGCGGCGCCTATAATTCACCCCTCCACTTT. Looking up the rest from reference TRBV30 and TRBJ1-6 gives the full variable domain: SQTIHQWPATLVQPVGSPLSLECTVEGTSNPNLYWYRQAAGRGLQLLFYSVGIGQISSEVPQNLSASRPQDRQFILSSKKLLLSDSGFYLCAWRTGGAYNSPLHFGNGTRLTVT.

CDR3: CASGSPGQAYNEQFF. The CDR3 region has the DNA TGTGCCAGTGGGAGCCCGGGACAGGCCTACAATGAGCAGTTCTTC. The genes are TRBV5-5 and TRBJ2-1; 8 bases are a match to TRBD1. CDR1 is SGHKS and CDR2 is YYEKEE in the germline V gene (reference sequence). The CDR3 consists of 15 residues. V lost 8 bases to trimming and J lost 2 bases; unmatched junction nucleotides: 9.

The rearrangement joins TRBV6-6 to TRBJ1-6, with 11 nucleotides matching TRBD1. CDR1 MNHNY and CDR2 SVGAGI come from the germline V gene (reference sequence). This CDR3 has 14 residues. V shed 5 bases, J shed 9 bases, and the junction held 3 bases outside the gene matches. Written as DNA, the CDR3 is TGTGCCAGCAGTCCGGACAGGGGGCTTTCACCCCTCCACTTT. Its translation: CASSPDRGLSPLHF.

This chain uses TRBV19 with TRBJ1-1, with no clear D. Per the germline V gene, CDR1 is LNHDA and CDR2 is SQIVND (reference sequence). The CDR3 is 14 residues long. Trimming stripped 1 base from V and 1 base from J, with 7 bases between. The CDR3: CASSIAGQNTEAFF. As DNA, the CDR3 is TGTGCCAGTAGTATAGCGGGTCAGAACACTGAAGCTTTCTTT.

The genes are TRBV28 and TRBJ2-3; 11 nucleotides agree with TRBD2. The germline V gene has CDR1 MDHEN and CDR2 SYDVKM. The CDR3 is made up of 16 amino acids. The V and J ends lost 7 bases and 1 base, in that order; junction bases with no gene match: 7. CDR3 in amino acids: CASTRPGLAGTDTQYF. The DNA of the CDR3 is TGTGCCAGCACGAGGCCGGGACTAGCGGGCACAGATACGCAGTATTTT.

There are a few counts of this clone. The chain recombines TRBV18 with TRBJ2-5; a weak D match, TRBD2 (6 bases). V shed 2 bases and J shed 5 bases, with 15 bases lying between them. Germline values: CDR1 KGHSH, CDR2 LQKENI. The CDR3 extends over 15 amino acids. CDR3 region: CASSPGVGSGETQYF. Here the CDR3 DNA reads TGTGCCAGCTCACCAGGGGTGGGTAGCGGCGAGACCCAGTACTTC.

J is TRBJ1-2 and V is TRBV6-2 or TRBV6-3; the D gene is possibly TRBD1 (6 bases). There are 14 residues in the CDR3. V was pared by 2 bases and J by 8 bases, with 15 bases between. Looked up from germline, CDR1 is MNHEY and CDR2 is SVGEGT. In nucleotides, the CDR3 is TGTGCCAGCAGTTACCGGGACACCCTAAGGGGCTACACCTTC. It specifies CASSYRDTLRGYTF.

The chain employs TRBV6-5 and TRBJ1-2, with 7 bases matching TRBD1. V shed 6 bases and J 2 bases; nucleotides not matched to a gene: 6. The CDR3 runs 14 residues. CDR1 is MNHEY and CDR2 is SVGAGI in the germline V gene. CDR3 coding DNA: TGTGCCAGCAGAAAAACAGGGGTCAACTATGGCTACACCTTC. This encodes CASRKTGVNYGYTF.

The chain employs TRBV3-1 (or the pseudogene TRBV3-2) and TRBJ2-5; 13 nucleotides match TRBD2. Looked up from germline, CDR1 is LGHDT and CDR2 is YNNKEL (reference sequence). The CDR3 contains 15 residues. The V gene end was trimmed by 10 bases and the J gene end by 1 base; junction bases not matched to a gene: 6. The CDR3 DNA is TGTGCCACCCGGACTAGCGGGAGCTCCCAAGAGACCCAGTACTTC. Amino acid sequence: CATRTSGSSQETQYF.

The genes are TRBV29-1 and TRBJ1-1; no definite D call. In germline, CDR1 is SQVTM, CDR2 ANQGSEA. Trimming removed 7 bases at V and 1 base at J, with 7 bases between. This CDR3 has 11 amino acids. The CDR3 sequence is CSGATNTEAFF. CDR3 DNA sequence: TGCAGCGGAGCAACGAACACTGAAGCTTTCTTT.

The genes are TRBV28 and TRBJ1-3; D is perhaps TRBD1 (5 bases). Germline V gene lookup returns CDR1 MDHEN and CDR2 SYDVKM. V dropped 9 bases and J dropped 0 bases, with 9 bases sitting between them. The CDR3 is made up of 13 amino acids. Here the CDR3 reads CAREGYSGNTIYF. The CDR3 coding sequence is TGTGCCAGGGAGGGGTACTCTGGAAACACCATATATTTT. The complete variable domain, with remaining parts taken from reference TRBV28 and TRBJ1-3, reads DVKVTQSSRYLVKRTGEKVFLECVQDMDHENMFWYRQDPGLGLRLIYFSYDVKMKEKGDIPEGYSVSREKKERFSLILESASTNQTSMYLCAREGYSGNTIYFGEGSWLTVV.